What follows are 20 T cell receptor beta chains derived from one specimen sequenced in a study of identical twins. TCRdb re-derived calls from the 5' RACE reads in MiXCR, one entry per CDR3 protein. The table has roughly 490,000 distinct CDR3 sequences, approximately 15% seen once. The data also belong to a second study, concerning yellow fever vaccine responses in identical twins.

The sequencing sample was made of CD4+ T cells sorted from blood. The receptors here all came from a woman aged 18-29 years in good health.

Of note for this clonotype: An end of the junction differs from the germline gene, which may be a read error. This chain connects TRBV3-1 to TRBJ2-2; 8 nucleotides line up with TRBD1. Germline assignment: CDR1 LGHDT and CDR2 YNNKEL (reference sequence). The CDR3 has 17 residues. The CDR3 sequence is CTSSHKRQGTSPGELFF. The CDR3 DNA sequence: TGTACCAGCAGCCACAAAAGACAGGGGACGAGTCCAGGGGAGCTGTTTTTT.

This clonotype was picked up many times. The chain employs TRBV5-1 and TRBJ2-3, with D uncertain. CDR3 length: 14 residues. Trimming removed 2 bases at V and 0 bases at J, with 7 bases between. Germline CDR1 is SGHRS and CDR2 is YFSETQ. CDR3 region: CASSFDSSTDTQYF. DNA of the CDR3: TGCGCCAGCAGCTTCGATTCCAGCACAGATACGCAGTATTTT.

The CDR3 region is CAISSGTVGGYTF. For the CDR3, the DNA is TGTGCCATCAGCTCGGGGACAGTGGGGGGCTACACCTTC. The rearrangement uses TRBV10-3 and TRBJ1-2; 7 bases line up with TRBD1. Germline V gives CDR1 ENHRY, CDR2 SYGVKD. V lost 6 bases and J lost 8; bases outside the gene matches: 9. The length of the CDR3 is 13 residues.

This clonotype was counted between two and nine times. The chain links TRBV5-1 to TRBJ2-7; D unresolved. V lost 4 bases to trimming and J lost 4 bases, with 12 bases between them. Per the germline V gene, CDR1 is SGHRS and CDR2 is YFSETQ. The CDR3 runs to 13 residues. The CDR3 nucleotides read TGCGCCAGCAGCCTCTCGACACAGTACGAGCAGTACTTC. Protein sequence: CASSLSTQYEQYF.

CDR3 protein: CAIRGRIYEQYF. Written as DNA, the CDR3 is TGTGCCATCAGGGGACGGATCTACGAGCAGTACTTC. The rearrangement joins TRBV28 to TRBJ2-7, with D possibly being TRBD1 (6 bases). The CDR3 is 12 amino acids. The germline V and J ends were trimmed by 10 bases and 3 bases, with 13 bases remaining between them. Looked up from germline, CDR1 is MDHEN and CDR2 is SYDVKM.

Here the CDR3 DNA reads TGTGCCAGCAGCCCCGGGTTCGGCGGGGAGCTGTTTTTT. Translation gives CASSPGFGGELFF. The chain links TRBV11-3 to TRBJ2-2; no definite D call. Germline V gene data show CDR1 as SGHNT and CDR2 as YENEEA. Deletions cut 5 bases from V and 7 bases from J, with 11 bases between. There are 13 residues in the CDR3.

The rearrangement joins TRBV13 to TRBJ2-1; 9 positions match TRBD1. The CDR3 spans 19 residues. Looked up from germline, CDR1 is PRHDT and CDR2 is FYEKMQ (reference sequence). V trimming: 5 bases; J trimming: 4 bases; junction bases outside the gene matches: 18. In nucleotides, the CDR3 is TGTGCCAGCAGCCCATTAAAAACAGGGGGCAGTGGGATATACAATGAGCAGTTCTTC. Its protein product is CASSPLKTGGSGIYNEQFF.

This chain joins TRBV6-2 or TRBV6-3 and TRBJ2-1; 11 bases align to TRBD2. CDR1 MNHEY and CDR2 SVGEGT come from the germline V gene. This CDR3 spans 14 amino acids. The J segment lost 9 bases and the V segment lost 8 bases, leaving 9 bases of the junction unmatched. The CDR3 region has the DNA TGTGCCAGCTTCCATAGCGGGAGGGCCTTTGAGCAGTTCTTC. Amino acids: CASFHSGRAFEQFF.

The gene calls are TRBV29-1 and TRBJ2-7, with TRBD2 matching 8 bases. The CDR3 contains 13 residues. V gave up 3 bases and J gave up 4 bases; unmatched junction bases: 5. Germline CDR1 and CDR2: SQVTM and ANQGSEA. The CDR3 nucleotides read TGCAGCGTTGAGGGAAGCGGGAGATACGAGCAGTACTTC. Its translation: CSVEGSGRYEQYF.

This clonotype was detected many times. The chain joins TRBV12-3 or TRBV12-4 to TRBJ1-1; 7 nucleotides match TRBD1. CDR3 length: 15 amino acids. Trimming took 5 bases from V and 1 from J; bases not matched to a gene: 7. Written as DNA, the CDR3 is TGTGCCAGCAGTCCCTCAGGGGGGGCGAACACTGAAGCTTTCTTT. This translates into CASSPSGGANTEAFF.

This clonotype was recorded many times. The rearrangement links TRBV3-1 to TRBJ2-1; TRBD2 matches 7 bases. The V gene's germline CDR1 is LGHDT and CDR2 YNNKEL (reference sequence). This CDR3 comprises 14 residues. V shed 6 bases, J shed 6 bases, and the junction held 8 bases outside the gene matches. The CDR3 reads CASRVGGKGNEQFF. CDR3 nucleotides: TGTGCCAGCAGGGTCGGGGGGAAGGGCAATGAGCAGTTCTTC.

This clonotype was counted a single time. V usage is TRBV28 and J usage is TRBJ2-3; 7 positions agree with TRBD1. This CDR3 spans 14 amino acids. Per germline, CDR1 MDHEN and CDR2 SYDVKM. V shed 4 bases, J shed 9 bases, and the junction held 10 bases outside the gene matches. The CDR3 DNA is TGTGCCAGCAGTTCCCCGGGACAGACGGCAACGCAGTATTTT. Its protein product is CASSSPGQTATQYF.

In DNA, the CDR3 is TGTGCCAGCAGCAAAAGAGCTAGCGGCCAGGCGGATACGCAGTATTTT. It codes for CASSKRASGQADTQYF. The chain couples TRBV7-3 to TRBJ2-3, with 7 bases identical to TRBD2. V lost 5 bases and J lost 6; bases outside the gene matches: 14. The germline V gene encodes CDR1 SGHTA and CDR2 FQGTGA. The CDR3 extends over 16 amino acids.

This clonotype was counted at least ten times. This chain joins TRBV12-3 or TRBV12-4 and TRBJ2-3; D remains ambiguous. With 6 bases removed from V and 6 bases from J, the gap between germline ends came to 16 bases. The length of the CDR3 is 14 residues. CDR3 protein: CASSRSAGLDTQYF. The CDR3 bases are TGTGCCAGCAGCCGCTCGGCTGGCCTCGATACGCAGTATTTT.

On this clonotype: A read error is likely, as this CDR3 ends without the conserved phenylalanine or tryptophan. CDR3 sequence reads: CASSPTRGSYNEQFS. DNA of the CDR3: TGTGCCAGCAGCCCCACTAGGGGCTCCTACAATGAGCAGTTCTCC. This chain connects TRBV9 to TRBJ2-1; D may be TRBD1 or TRBD2 (5 bases each). In germline, CDR1 is SGDLS, CDR2 YYNGEE. The length of the CDR3 is 15 residues. Trimming left V 4 bases short and J 0 bases short, with 11 bases between.

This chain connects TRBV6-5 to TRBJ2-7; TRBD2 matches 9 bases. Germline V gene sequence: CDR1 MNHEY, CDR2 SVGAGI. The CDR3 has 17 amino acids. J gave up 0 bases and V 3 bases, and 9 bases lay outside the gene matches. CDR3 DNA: TGTGCCAGCAGTTATTCCGATAGCGGGGGACCCTCCTACGAGCAGTACTTC. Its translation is CASSYSDSGGPSYEQYF.

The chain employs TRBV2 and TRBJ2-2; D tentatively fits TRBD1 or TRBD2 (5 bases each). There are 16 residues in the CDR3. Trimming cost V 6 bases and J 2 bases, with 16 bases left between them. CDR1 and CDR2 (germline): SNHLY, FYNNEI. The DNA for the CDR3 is TGTGCCAGCAGATCAACCGGGACGCTAAACACCGGGGAGCTGTTTTTT. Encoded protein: CASRSTGTLNTGELFF.

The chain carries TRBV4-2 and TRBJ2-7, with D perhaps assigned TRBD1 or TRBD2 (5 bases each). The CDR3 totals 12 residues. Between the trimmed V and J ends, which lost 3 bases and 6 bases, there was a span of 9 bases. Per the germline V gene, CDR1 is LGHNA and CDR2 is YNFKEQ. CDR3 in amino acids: CASSQGVFEQYF. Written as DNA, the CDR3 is TGTGCCAGCAGCCAGGGGGTTTTCGAGCAGTACTTC.

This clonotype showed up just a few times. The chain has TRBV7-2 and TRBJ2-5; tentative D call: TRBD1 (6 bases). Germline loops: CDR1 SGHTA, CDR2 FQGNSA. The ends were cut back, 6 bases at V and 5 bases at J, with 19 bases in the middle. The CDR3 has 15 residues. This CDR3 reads CASRPQGQSGETQYF. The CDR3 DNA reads TGTGCCAGCAGACCACAGGGCCAATCGGGGGAGACCCAGTACTTC. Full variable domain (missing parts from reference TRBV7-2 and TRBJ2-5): GAGVSQSPSNKVTEKGKDVELRCDPISGHTALYWYRQSLGQGLEFLIYFQGNSAPDKSGLPSDRFSAERTGGSVSTLTIQRTQQEDSAVYLCASRPQGQSGETQYFGPGTRLLVL.

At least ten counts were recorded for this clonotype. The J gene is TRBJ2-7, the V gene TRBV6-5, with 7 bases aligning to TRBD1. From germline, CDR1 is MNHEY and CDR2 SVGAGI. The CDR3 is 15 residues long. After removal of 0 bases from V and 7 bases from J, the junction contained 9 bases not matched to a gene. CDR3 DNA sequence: TGTGCCAGCAGTTACTCAGAGACAGGGACGAGGGAGCAGTACTTC. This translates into CASSYSETGTREQYF.